The 10 T cell receptor beta chains in this list originate from one sample, sequenced in a study of CD8+CD57+ T cells in acquired aplastic anemia. Patients selected for sequencing had displayed CD8+CD57+ cell expansion by flow cytometry. CDR3 and TCR beta VDJ profiling relied on genomic DNA as the template. TCRdb called the reads again in MiXCR, with one record for every CDR3 protein. The sample carries approximately 190,000 distinct CDR3 sequences, 48% recorded once. The sequenced sample was sorted CD4+, CD8+, or CD8+CD57+ T cells (not recorded which) from PBMCs. The receptors shown here come from a human donor with aplastic anemia.

This chain links TRBV10-1 with TRBJ1-6; TRBD1 matches at 12 bases. The germline CDR1 and CDR2 sequences are WNHNN and SYGVQD (reference sequence). The CDR3 extends over 19 amino acids. V shed 4 bases, J shed 6 bases, and the junction held 13 bases outside the gene matches. DNA for the CDR3: TGCGCCAGCAGTGCCGGAGGGACAGGGGGCGCGAGAGCTAATTCACCCCTCCACTTT. This sequence encodes CASSAGGTGGARANSPLHF.

This chain links TRBV10-3 with TRBJ2-2; D perhaps matches TRBD2 (5 bases). The germline V gene encodes CDR1 ENHRY and CDR2 SYGVKD. V was cut by 10 bases and J by 6 bases, with 18 bases left in between. The CDR3 loop spans 14 amino acids. CDR3 sequence: CATTNSLVPGELFF. The CDR3 DNA is TGTGCCACTACAAATTCACTAGTACCCGGGGAGCTGTTTTTT.

The V call is TRBV2, the J call TRBJ2-7, with D maybe TRBD1 (5 bases). V dropped 5 bases and J dropped 4 bases, with 15 bases sitting between them. CDR3 length: 14 amino acids. Germline lookup yields CDR1 SNHLY and CDR2 FYNNEI. The CDR3 DNA reads as TGTGCCAGCAGTCAGGGAATAAGGGGATACGAGCAGTACTTC. Its translation: CASSQGIRGYEQYF.

At least ten counts were recorded for this clonotype. J is TRBJ2-2 and V is TRBV20-1; D uncertain. Germline V lookup: CDR1 DFQATT, CDR2 SNEGSKA (reference sequence). The CDR3 covers 12 residues. The V gene lost 1 base and the J gene lost 3 bases, with 3 bases spanning the gap. Here the CDR3 DNA reads TGCAGTGCTAGAGTGGACACCGGGGAGCTGTTTTTT. It encodes CSARVDTGELFF.

This chain connects TRBV6-1 to TRBJ1-6; no clear D. Trimming cost V 0 bases and J 9 bases, with 9 bases left between them. In germline, CDR1 is MNHNS, CDR2 SASEGT. The CDR3 contains 14 residues. CDR3 DNA sequence: TGTGCCAGCAGTGAAGCGCCTCCTCGTTCACCCCTCCACTTT. Translating it yields CASSEAPPRSPLHF.

This clonotype was observed at least ten times. The rearrangement joins TRBV4-2 to TRBJ2-5; 9 nucleotides agree with TRBD2. CDR3 length: 15 residues. Germline-derived CDR1 and CDR2 are LGHNA and YNFKEQ. The J segment lost 3 bases and the V segment lost 4 bases, leaving 6 bases of the junction unmatched. The CDR3 nucleotides read TGTGCCAGCAGCCCTAGCGGGGCGCGGGAAGAGACCCAGTACTTC. It codes for CASSPSGAREETQYF.

This clonotype was observed at least ten times. This sequence joins TRBV30 and TRBJ2-7, with 10 bases aligning to TRBD1. Germline V CDR1 and CDR2: GTSNPN, SVGIG (reference sequence). J gave up 6 bases and V 3 bases, and 8 bases lay outside the gene matches. The CDR3 consists of 14 residues. This CDR3 is CAWSDRGQVFEQYF. The CDR3 DNA sequence: TGTGCCTGGAGCGACAGGGGGCAAGTCTTCGAGCAGTACTTC.

This clonotype was counted many times. CDR3 nucleotide sequence: TGCGCCAGCAGGGGACAGCTCAACACTGAAGCTTTCTTT. Protein product: CASRGQLNTEAFF. The chain recombines TRBV10-1 with TRBJ1-1; TRBD1 matches at 7 bases. The length of the CDR3 is 13 residues. The V gene's germline CDR1 is WNHNN and CDR2 SYGVQD (reference sequence). Germline trimming cut 6 bases from V and 2 bases from J; bases unmatched to any gene: 3.

This clonotype was seen more than once but under ten times. This chain uses TRBV24-1 with TRBJ2-1, with D maybe TRBD2 (6 bases). CDR3 length: 16 residues. CDR1 and CDR2 from the germline V gene are KGHDR and SFDVKD. V lost 7 bases to trimming and J lost 9 bases, with 24 bases between them. The chain's CDR3 is CATREMRRVVLGEQFF. In DNA, the CDR3 is TGTGCCACCAGGGAAATGCGGAGGGTGGTTTTGGGTGAGCAGTTCTTC.

This chain links TRBV24-1 with TRBJ1-2; 7 bases fit TRBD1. V shed 3 bases and J 0 bases; nucleotides not matched to a gene: 3. Germline CDR1 reads KGHDR; CDR2 reads SFDVKD. The CDR3 spans 15 residues. The CDR3 loop is CATSDAGQANYGYTF. The CDR3 DNA is TGTGCCACCAGTGATGCCGGACAGGCTAACTATGGCTACACCTTC.